One and the same sample provided the 19 T cell receptor beta chains below, sequenced in a study of regulatory T cells in long-lasting Graves disease. Time point reported: newly diagnosed GD, antithyroid drugs for less than 3 months. Generation of the TCR library employed RNA extracted from PBMCs. With iRepertoire HTBI primers and Arm-PCR of CDR3 regions, TCR beta libraries were built. MiXCR, applied by TCRdb to the multiplex PCR reads, yields one record per CDR3 protein. Of 550,000 to 700,000 distinct CDR3 sequences listed, roughly 15% are singletons. In addition, the sample was reused for a study of T cells in Graves' hyperthyroidism and ophthalmopathy.

This sample comprised peripheral blood mononuclear cells (PBMCs), obtained at new diagnosis, from a patient treated with antithyroid drugs. These receptors were taken from a man between 18 and 29 years old with Graves disease.

V gene TRBV29-1 combines with J gene TRBJ1-1, with a tentative D call TRBD1 (5 bases). CDR3 length: 12 residues. Looked up from germline, CDR1 is SQVTM and CDR2 is ANQGSEA. The V gene lost 6 bases and the J gene lost 3 bases, with 11 bases spanning the gap. The CDR3 DNA follows: TGCAGCGTGTGGGGGAGGGACACTGAAGCTTTCTTT. Encoded protein: CSVWGRDTEAFF.

The chain has TRBV3-1 and TRBJ2-1, with 7 nucleotides matching TRBD2. This CDR3 region has 15 residues. The V and J ends lost 4 bases and 8 bases, in that order; junction bases with no gene match: 11. Germline CDR1 is LGHDT and CDR2 is YNNKEL (reference sequence). As DNA, the CDR3 is TGTGCCAGCAGCCTCTCGGGCGGGAGTCTCTATGAGCAGTTCTTC. Translation: CASSLSGGSLYEQFF.

This clonotype was detected ten times or more. The rearrangement uses TRBV28 and TRBJ2-7; 9 bases match TRBD2. The V and J ends lost 1 base and 3 bases, in that order; junction bases with no gene match: 4. Germline V lookup: CDR1 MDHEN, CDR2 SYDVKM. The CDR3 totals 15 residues. The CDR3 protein is CASSLFPSGDYEQYF. The CDR3 coding sequence is TGTGCCAGCAGTTTATTTCCTAGCGGGGACTACGAGCAGTACTTC.

This clonotype was observed at least ten times. The chain is built from TRBV12-3 or TRBV12-4 and TRBJ2-7; D not resolved. The CDR3 length is 14 residues. V lost 10 bases and J lost 4, with 20 bases in between. This CDR3 is CATPSLSLAYEQYF. DNA for the CDR3: TGTGCCACCCCCTCCTTGAGTCTTGCATACGAGCAGTACTTC.

At least ten counts were recorded for this clonotype. V usage is TRBV3-1 and J usage is TRBJ1-5, with D uncertain. The CDR3 sequence is 12 residues long. V was shortened by 1 base and J by 5 bases, with 3 bases between the two germline ends. The V gene's germline CDR1 is LGHDT and CDR2 YNNKEL (reference sequence). The CDR3 is CASSQGHQPQHF. For the CDR3, the DNA is TGTGCCAGCAGCCAAGGACATCAGCCCCAGCATTTT.

CDR3 sequence: CASSLRAGVDNEQFF. In DNA form, the CDR3 reads TGTGCCAGCAGCTTAAGGGCGGGAGTCGACAATGAGCAGTTCTTC. The genes are TRBV7-9 and TRBJ2-1; 7 bases are a match to TRBD2. Per germline, CDR1 SEHNR and CDR2 FQNEAQ (reference sequence). This CDR3 contains 15 residues. The junction had 6 bases not matched to a gene; V was cut back by 2 bases and J by 5 bases.

Only a few counts were recorded for this clonotype. The chain couples TRBV5-1 to TRBJ2-2; 7 nucleotides match TRBD2. Germline-derived CDR1 and CDR2 are SGHRS and YFSETQ. V was pared by 10 bases and J by 0 bases, with 12 bases of the junction left unmatched. The length of the CDR3 is 16 residues. This chain's CDR3 is CASTRLGGTNTGELFF. As DNA, the CDR3 is TGCGCCTCGACCCGATTGGGAGGGACGAACACCGGGGAGCTGTTTTTT.

This clonotype appeared a few times. It is likely a read error: a sequence one base away is far more abundant. V usage is TRBV7-6 and J usage is TRBJ2-1; D not certain. V lost 5 bases and J lost 10, with 15 bases in between. Germline V gene sequence: CDR1 SGHVS, CDR2 FNYEAQ. The CDR3 extends over 13 amino acids. CDR3 nucleotide sequence: TGTGCCAGCAGCGCAGGACCTAACTACGAGCAGTTCTTC. Protein product: CASSAGPNYEQFF.

This clonotype has a count of ten or more. This sequence joins TRBV7-6 and TRBJ2-1; 9 bases are a match to TRBD2. V dropped 5 bases and J dropped 7; count of bases not matched to a gene: 15. This CDR3 comprises 17 residues. The germline gives CDR1 SGHVS, CDR2 FNYEAQ. The CDR3 protein is CASSVTSGSLPRNEQFF. CDR3 sequence (DNA): TGTGCCAGCAGCGTTACTAGCGGGTCCCTTCCTCGAAATGAGCAGTTCTTC. Based on the CDR3 plus reference TRBV7-6 and TRBJ2-1, the full variable domain is GAGVSQSPRYKVTKRGQDVALRCDPISGHVSLYWYRQALGQGPEFLTYFNYEAQQDKSGLPNDRFSAERPEGSISTLTIQRTEQRDSAMYRCASSVTSGSLPRNEQFFGPGTRLTVL.

The rearrangement links TRBV20-1 to TRBJ1-4; D is unresolved. V was pared by 0 bases and J by 4 bases, with 6 bases between. Per germline, CDR1 DFQATT and CDR2 SNEGSKA (reference sequence). This CDR3 is built from 13 residues. The CDR3 DNA reads TGCAGTGCTAGAGAGCCAGTTAATGAAAAACTGTTTTTT. This codes for CSAREPVNEKLFF.

This clonotype was found many times. The chain uses TRBV27 and TRBJ1-1; 8 bases match TRBD1. Germline V gene lookup returns CDR1 MNHEY and CDR2 SMNVEV (reference sequence). The ends lost 0 bases at V and 1 base at J; junction bases unmatched: 4. The CDR3 loop spans 16 amino acids. The CDR3 is CASSLSQGAGNTEAFF. The CDR3 DNA is TGTGCCAGCAGTTTATCCCAGGGGGCCGGGAACACTGAAGCTTTCTTT.

In its sample, this clonotype was seen many times. The junction and the germline gene differ at one end; a read error may be behind it. The chain combines TRBV5-1 with TRBJ2-7; the D is unclear. The CDR3 runs to 12 residues. Looked up from germline, CDR1 is SGHRS and CDR2 is YFSETQ. The CDR3: CASSLGLHEQYF. CDR3 nucleotides: TGTGCCAGCAGCTTAGGCCTCCACGAGCAGTACTTC.

V is TRBV25-1 and J is TRBJ1-2, with D tentatively TRBD1 (5 bases). V was trimmed by 1 base and J by 2 bases, leaving 11 bases between them. CDR1 MGHDK and CDR2 SYGVNS come from the germline V gene. There are 15 residues in the CDR3. As DNA, the CDR3 is TGTGCCAGCAGTGAATCCCCAGGGTTGAACTATGGCTACACCTTC. Its translation: CASSESPGLNYGYTF.

The CDR3 DNA follows: TGCGCCAGCAGCTTGGAGGGGGAGCCCTACAATGAGCAGTTCTTC. It translates to CASSLEGEPYNEQFF. J is TRBJ2-1 and V is TRBV5-1; TRBD1 is a possible D gene (6 bases). Germline V gene lookup returns CDR1 SGHRS and CDR2 YFSETQ. Trimming stripped 0 bases from V and 2 bases from J, with 9 bases between. CDR3 length equals 15 residues.

This clonotype was observed a handful of times. This rearrangement joins TRBV27 to TRBJ1-5, with D unclear. This CDR3 is built from 14 residues. The ends were cut back, 1 base at V and 3 bases at J, with 7 bases in the middle. Germline V gives CDR1 MNHEY, CDR2 SMNVEV (reference sequence). The CDR3 DNA sequence: TGTGCCAGCAGTTTATATGCTTACAATCAGCCCCAGCATTTT. Its protein product is CASSLYAYNQPQHF.

This clonotype appeared a few times. The chain couples TRBV27 to TRBJ2-1, with 13 positions matching TRBD2. The CDR3 is made up of 15 amino acids. Germline V lookup: CDR1 MNHEY, CDR2 SMNVEV (reference sequence). V lost 5 bases and J lost 9; bases outside the gene matches: 7. The CDR3 sequence: CASSIRTSGSTEQFF. DNA for the CDR3: TGTGCCAGCAGTATCCGGACTAGCGGGAGTACTGAGCAGTTCTTC.

V gene TRBV9 combines with J gene TRBJ1-2; no reliable D call. The V gene lost 3 bases and the J gene lost 5 bases, with 17 bases spanning the gap. The CDR3 has 15 residues. CDR1 is SGDLS, CDR2 YYNGEE, per germline. CDR3: CASSEGRLSLYGYTF. DNA of the CDR3: TGTGCCAGCAGCGAAGGGAGGTTAAGCCTATATGGCTACACCTTC.

The chain uses TRBV20-1 and TRBJ2-7, with a tentative D call TRBD1 (5 bases). CDR1 is DFQATT and CDR2 is SNEGSKA in the germline V gene (reference sequence). This CDR3 contains 14 residues. V lost 6 bases to trimming and J lost 6 bases, with 21 bases between them. CDR3 in amino acids: CSAPAPIGATEQYF. The CDR3 DNA follows: TGCAGTGCCCCAGCACCGATAGGGGCCACCGAGCAGTACTTC.

This clonotype has at least ten counts. In nucleotides, the CDR3 is TGCAGTGCTAGAGCAGAGGGACTGGCCGTTTCCAGCAATGAGCAGTTCTTC. Amino acids: CSARAEGLAVSSNEQFF. The chain couples TRBV20-1 to TRBJ2-1; weak D call: TRBD2 (6 bases). Trimming took 1 base from V and 6 from J, leaving 22 bases between them. There are 17 residues in the CDR3. Per germline, CDR1 DFQATT and CDR2 SNEGSKA (reference sequence).